This T cell receptor beta chain was sequenced in a study of cytomegalovirus exposure and HLA in healthy donors. V was clipped by 1 base and J by 9 bases, with 8 bases between them. Germline lookup yields CDR1 SGHRS and CDR2 YFSETQ. There are 12 residues in the CDR3. TCRdb's copy holds only in-frame clones and misses some; the assay was immunoSEQ multiplex PCR. The data contain a few hundred thousand clones, almost 90% of them singletons. J is TRBJ2-1 and V is TRBV5-1; D is possibly TRBD2 (5 bases). The sample was PBMCs. This TCR was recovered from a woman aged 18-30 years in good health and CMV-seronegative. The chain's CDR3 is CASSLIGSEQFF. The CDR3, as DNA: TGCGCCAGCAGCTTGATAGGGAGTGAGCAGTTCTTC.